Sequencing of this TCR beta chain was carried out in a study of blood T cell repertoires in COVID-19 (dated by TCRdb to 2019 to 2021). For the wider study: Samples from collaborators originated in the United States, Italy and Spain and spanned both the acute and convalescent phases of COVID-19. The prospective study material was composed of cDNA or gDNA derived from T cells, B-cell-depleted T cells, or PBMCs. Deeply sampled blood TCRbeta repertoires from subjects exposed to, actively infected with, or recovered from COVID-19 were included in the dataset. The repertoires were released in a freely available public database intended as a resource for research on the immune response to SARS-CoV-2. The samples were drawn from two sources: the first 160 participants of the ongoing ImmuneRACE study, and 1,000 to 1,500 subjects contributed by 6 global collaborators. The sample metadata nearly always contained a de-identified subject ID, COVID-19 status, age in years and sex. Where available, HLA class I and class II types were taken from metadata supplied by the sample provider and were not determined by assay-based typing.

In regard to this clone: This receptor's antigen is unknown. No per-base quality is available; no much larger clone lies one base away.

TCRbeta CDR3 regions were amplified from genomic DNA using the immunoSEQ Assay, a bias-controlled multiplex PCR. Regarding the original processing steps: Nucleated cell counts per sample were estimated from amplification of reference gene primers within the assay. To quantify the absolute abundance of each unique TCRbeta CDR3 rearrangement, sequence reads were collapsed and filtered. For each sample, productive Simpson clonality was calculated as the square root of Simpson's diversity index across productive rearrangements. TCRdb took over this immuneACCESS table, retaining in-frame rearrangements with V and J assigned. Such tables are incomplete; in checked studies, under half of the missing clones stem from an unresolved V gene, and the remainder is unexplained. Clone size and the V and J calls come from that table; the DNA yielded D and trimming. This sample has roughly 300,000 clones in its table, and 89% of those were observed once. The ten largest clones represent roughly 6.7% of the sample.

The paper's findings and limits, for the study overall: How much clinical and demographic metadata was included differed by source and by participant, and the metadata was provided uncurated.

Unmatched junction bases come to 3, with V trimmed by 1 base and J by 5 bases. There are 15 amino acids in the CDR3, from cysteine to phenylalanine inclusive. The sequence is cut down to CDR3 DNA, 45 bases in frame from base 1. The germline V gene encodes CDR1 SEHNR and CDR2 FQNEAQ (reference sequence). Another Seattle source contributed samples from volunteer blood donors who had recovered from COVID-19. The collaborating institutions used their own protocols to collect whole blood in K2EDTA tubes. For TCRbeta analysis, collaborators shipped samples as frozen whole blood, isolated PBMCs, or DNA extracted from either of those sample types.

The clonotype was recovered from a man aged 18 to 29 who had recovered from COVID-19. The sequencing sample was made of peripheral blood. This chain is built from TRBV7-9 and TRBJ2-5; 11 central nucleotides agree with TRBD2. The CDR3 reads CASSLVAGGLETQYF. DNA sequence: TGTGCCAGCAGCTTAGTAGCGGGGGGGCTCGAGACCCAGTACTTC.